This is a list of T cell receptor beta chains from one sample in a study of cytomegalovirus exposure and HLA in healthy donors. Assay: immunoSEQ multiplex PCR; the TCRdb copy retains only in-frame clones and omits some. The sample holds 200,000 to 250,000 clones; roughly 87% are singletons and the top ten take around 13%. The sequenced sample consisted of PBMCs. These receptors were collected from a man between 18 and 29 years old in good health and CMV-seropositive. The CDR3 runs from the conserved cysteine through the conserved F or W. The order of the fields is J gene, D gene, clone size, V gene, CDR3 protein, CDR3 DNA. The D gene is left open where the match is weak. The size of a clone is reported for some rows only, either as once, few or many, or as a class for expanded clones.

>TRBJ2-3|.|.|TRBV7-7
CASSVAGTDTQYF
TGTGCCAGCAGCGTAGCGGGCACAGATACGCAGTATTTT
>TRBJ1-3|.|once|TRBV5-1
CASSPGAGGKDTISF
TGCGCCAGCAGCCCCGGTGCAGGCGGGAAAGACACCATATCTTTT
>TRBJ1-1|.|.|TRBV5-1
CASSFRRTEAFF
TGCGCCAGCAGCTTCAGGCGCACTGAAGCTTTCTTT
>TRBJ1-1|.|.|TRBV29-1
CSVEGTGLTEAFF
TGCAGCGTTGAGGGCACGGGGTTAACTGAAGCTTTCTTT
>TRBJ1-2|.|.|TRBV20-1
CSARGLERYTF
TGCAGTGCTAGAGGATTGGAAAGGTACACCTTC
>TRBJ1-1|.|.|TRBV5-1
CASSFDGQNTEAFF
TGCGCCAGCAGCTTTGACGGACAGAACACTGAAGCTTTCTTT
>TRBJ2-5|.|.|TRBV11-2
CASSLVWTNLETQYF
TGTGCCAGCAGCTTAGTCTGGACCAACCTAGAGACCCAGTACTTC
>TRBJ2-2|TRBD1|few|TRBV6-4
CASSEGQGANTGELFF
TGTGCCAGCAGTGAAGGACAGGGGGCGAACACCGGGGAGCTGTTTTTT
>TRBJ2-1|.|.|TRBV29-1
CSGEGGARSYNEQFF
TGCAGCGGCGAGGGGGGGGCCCGGAGTTACAATGAGCAGTTCTTC
>TRBJ2-7|TRBD2|.|TRBV9
CASSALAGGWYEQYF
TGTGCCAGCAGCGCGTTAGCGGGAGGATGGTACGAGCAGTACTTC
>TRBJ2-3|TRBD1|.|TRBV27
CASSLQGASDTQYF
TGTGCCAGCAGTTTACAGGGGGCTTCAGATACGCAGTATTTT
>TRBJ2-3|.|.|TRBV4-1
CASSQVGGEGGTQYF
TGCGCCAGCAGCCAAGTAGGAGGGGAAGGAGGTACGCAGTATTTT
>TRBJ2-1|.|.|TRBV7-6
CASTPGRNGNEQFF
TGTGCCAGCACCCCGGGGAGAAACGGTAATGAGCAGTTCTTC
>TRBJ2-7|.|.|TRBV6-1
CASSPIERPAYF
TGTGCCAGCAGCCCCATTGAGAGGCCTGCGTACTTC
>TRBJ1-4|.|.|TRBV5-6
CASSLTGLNEKLFF
TGTGCCAGCAGCTTGACAGGCCTTAATGAAAAACTGTTTTTT
>TRBJ2-7|TRBD2|.|TRBV11-2
CASSWLEREGLHEQYF
TGTGCCAGCAGCTGGCTGGAACGGGAGGGCCTCCACGAGCAGTACTTC